This T cell receptor beta chain was captured by sequencing in a study of blood T cell repertoires in COVID-19. Study context: Samples of COVID-19 (acute and convalescent) were obtained from the United States, Italy and Spain.

Original processing methods: It was from reference gene primer amplification that nucleated cell counts were estimated. The table came from immunoSEQ multiplex PCR; TCRdb's copy has only in-frame clones and leaves some out. That table is the source of V, J and clone size, and D and trimming were worked out from the DNA. The sample has tens of thousands of clones; around 89% are singletons. In germline, CDR1 is MDHEN, CDR2 SYDVKM. V was trimmed by 3 bases and J by 3 bases, leaving 12 bases between them. The CDR3 is 14 amino acids. Seattle's cohort entered during active infection and was followed longitudinally. This clone was seen only a few times.

What was sequenced was peripheral blood. The rearrangement uses TRBV28 and TRBJ2-7; a weak D match, TRBD2 (6 bases). This TCR was recovered from a man aged 50 to 60 with COVID-19, enrolled during active disease. Here the CDR3 reads CASSLHGGIYEQYF. The CDR3 nucleotides are TGTGCCAGCAGTTTGCACGGGGGTATCTACGAGCAGTACTTC.